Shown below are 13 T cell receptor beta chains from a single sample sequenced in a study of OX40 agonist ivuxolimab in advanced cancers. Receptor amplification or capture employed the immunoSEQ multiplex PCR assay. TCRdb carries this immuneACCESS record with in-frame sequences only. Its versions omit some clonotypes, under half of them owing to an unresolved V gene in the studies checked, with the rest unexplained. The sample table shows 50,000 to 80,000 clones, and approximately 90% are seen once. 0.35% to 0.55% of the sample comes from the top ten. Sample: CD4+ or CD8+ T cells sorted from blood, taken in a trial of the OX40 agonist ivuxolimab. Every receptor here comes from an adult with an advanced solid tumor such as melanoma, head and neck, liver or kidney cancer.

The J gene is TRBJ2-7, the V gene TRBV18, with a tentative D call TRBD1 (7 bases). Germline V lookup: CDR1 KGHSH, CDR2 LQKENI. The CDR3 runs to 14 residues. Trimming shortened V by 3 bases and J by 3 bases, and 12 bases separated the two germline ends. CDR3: CASSPAGQNYEQYF. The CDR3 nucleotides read TGTGCCAGCTCACCGGCGGGACAGAACTACGAGCAGTACTTC.

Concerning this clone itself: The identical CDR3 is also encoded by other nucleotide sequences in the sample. CDR3 sequence (DNA): TGTGCCAGCAGCGTCGGATTACAAGAGACCCAGTACTTC. Its protein is CASSVGLQETQYF. This chain links TRBV9 with TRBJ2-5; no reliable D call. Germline CDR1 is SGDLS and CDR2 is YYNGEE. V was clipped by 2 bases and J by 2 bases, with 7 bases between them. This CDR3 contains 13 residues.

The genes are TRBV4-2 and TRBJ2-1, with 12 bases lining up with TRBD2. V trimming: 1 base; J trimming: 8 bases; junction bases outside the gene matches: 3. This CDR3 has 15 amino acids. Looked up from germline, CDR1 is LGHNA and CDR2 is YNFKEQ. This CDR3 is CASSQGLAGADEQFF. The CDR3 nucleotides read TGTGCCAGCAGCCAAGGACTAGCGGGAGCGGATGAGCAGTTCTTC.

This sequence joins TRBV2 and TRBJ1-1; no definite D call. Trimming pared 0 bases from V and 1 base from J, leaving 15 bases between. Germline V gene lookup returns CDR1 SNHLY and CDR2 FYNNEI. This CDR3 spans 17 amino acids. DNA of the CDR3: TGTGCCAGCAGTGAAGCGCTTCAAGGGTTAGGGAACACTGAAGCTTTCTTT. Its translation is CASSEALQGLGNTEAFF.

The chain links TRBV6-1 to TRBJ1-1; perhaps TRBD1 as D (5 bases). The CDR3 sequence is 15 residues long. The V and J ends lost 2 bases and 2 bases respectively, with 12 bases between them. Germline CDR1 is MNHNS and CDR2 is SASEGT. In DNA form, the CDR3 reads TGTGCCAGCAGTGAAATAGGAGGGGAAAACACTGAAGCTTTCTTT. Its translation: CASSEIGGENTEAFF.

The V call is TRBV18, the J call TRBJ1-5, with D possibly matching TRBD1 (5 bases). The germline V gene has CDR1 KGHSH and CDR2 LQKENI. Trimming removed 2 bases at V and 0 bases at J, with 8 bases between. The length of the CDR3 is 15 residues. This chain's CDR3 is CASSPGAHSNQPQHF. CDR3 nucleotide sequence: TGTGCCAGCTCACCAGGGGCCCATAGCAATCAGCCCCAGCATTTT.

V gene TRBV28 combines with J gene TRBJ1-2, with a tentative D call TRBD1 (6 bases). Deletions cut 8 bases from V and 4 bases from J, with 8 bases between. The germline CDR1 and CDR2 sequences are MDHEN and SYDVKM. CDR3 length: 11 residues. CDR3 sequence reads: CASRGAYGYTF. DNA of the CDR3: TGTGCCAGCCGGGGGGCCTATGGCTACACCTTC.

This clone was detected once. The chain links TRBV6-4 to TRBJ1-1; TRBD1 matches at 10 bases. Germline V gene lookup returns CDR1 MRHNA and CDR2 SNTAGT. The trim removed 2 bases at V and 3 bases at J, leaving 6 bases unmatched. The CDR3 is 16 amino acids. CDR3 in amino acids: CASSDETGTGDTEAFF. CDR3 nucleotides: TGTGCCAGCAGTGACGAGACAGGGACAGGGGACACTGAAGCTTTCTTT.

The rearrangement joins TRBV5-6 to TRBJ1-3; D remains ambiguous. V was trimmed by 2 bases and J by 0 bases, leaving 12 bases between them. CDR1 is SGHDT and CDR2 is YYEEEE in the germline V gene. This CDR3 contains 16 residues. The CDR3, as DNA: TGTGCCAGCAGCTTTTTTCCGGGGAGCTCTGGAAACACCATATATTTT. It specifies CASSFFPGSSGNTIYF.

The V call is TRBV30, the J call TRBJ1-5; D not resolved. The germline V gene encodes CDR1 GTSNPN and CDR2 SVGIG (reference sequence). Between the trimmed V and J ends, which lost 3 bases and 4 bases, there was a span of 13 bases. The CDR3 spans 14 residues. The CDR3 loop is CAWSTPPVNQPQHF. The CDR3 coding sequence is TGTGCCTGGAGCACCCCCCCGGTTAATCAGCCCCAGCATTTT. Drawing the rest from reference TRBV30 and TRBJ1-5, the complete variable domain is SQTIHQWPATLVQPVGSPLSLECTVEGTSNPNLYWYRQAAGRGLQLLFYSVGIGQISSEVPQNLSASRPQDRQFILSSKKLLLSDSGFYLCAWSTPPVNQPQHFGDGTRLSIL.

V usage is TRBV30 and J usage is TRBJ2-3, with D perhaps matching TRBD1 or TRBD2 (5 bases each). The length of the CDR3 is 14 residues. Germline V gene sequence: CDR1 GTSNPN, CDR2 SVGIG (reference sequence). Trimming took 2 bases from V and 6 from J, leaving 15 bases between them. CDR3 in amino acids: CAWSRGAGSDTQYF. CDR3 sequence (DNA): TGTGCCTGGAGTCGAGGGGCCGGTAGTGATACGCAGTATTTT.

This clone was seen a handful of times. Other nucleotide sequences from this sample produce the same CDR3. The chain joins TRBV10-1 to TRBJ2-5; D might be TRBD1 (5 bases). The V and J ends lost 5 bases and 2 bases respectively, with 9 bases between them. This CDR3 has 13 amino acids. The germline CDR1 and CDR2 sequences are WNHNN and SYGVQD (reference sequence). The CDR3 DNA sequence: TGCGCCAGCAGTAGGCAGGGTCAAGAGACCCAGTACTTC. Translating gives CASSRQGQETQYF.

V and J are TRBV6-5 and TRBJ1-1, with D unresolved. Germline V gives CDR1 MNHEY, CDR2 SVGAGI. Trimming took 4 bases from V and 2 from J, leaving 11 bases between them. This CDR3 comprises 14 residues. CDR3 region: CASSWSLINTEAFF. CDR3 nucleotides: TGTGCCAGCAGTTGGTCGCTGATAAACACTGAAGCTTTCTTT.